Listed below are T cell receptor beta chains from one sample, sequenced in a study of blood T cell repertoires in COVID-19. Libraries were prepared by immunoSEQ multiplex PCR; TCRdb keeps only in-frame clonotypes and omits some of them. The table has tens of thousands of clones, around four fifths seen once. Input material: peripheral blood. These receptors were taken from a woman in her sixties or seventies with acute or convalescent COVID-19. Both conserved end residues are part of each CDR3. A D gene is named only where the DNA matches it firmly. For some rows the clone size is stated as once, few or many, or as a class when expanded; others skip it.

J	length	size	V	D	DNA	CDR3
TRBJ1-2	12	NA	TRBV18	NA	TGTGCCAGCCTTAAGGGGCAGAGTGGCTACACCTTC	CASLKGQSGYTF
TRBJ2-3	14	few	TRBV5-4	TRBD2	TGTGCCAGCAGCTTCGACGGGGGGGTGGATACGCAGTATTTT	CASSFDGGVDTQYF
TRBJ1-6	14	NA	TRBV11-3	TRBD1	TGTGCCAGCAGCTTAGGACAGGGGAATTCACCCCTCCACTTT	CASSLGQGNSPLHF
TRBJ2-2	18	NA	TRBV5-1	TRBD2	TGCGCCAGCAGCCGCCCGTCGGGGGGGAGCGTGTGGACCGGGGAGCTGTTTTTT	CASSRPSGGSVWTGELFF
TRBJ1-3	14	NA	TRBV5-1	NA	TGCGCCAGCAGCTCAGGGTTCTCTGGAAACACCATATATTTT	CASSSGFSGNTIYF
TRBJ2-2	15	NA	TRBV11-1	NA	TGTGCCAGCAGCTTACCGGGTGTCAACACCGGGGAGCTGTTTTTT	CASSLPGVNTGELFF
TRBJ1-2	16	NA	TRBV7-9	TRBD1	TGTGCCAGCAGCTTACGCGACAGGGGGGCCCCAGATCTATCCTTCTTC	CASSLRDRGAPDLSFF
TRBJ1-2	15	NA	TRBV7-9	TRBD1	TGTGCCAGCAGCCAAGTCGACAGGGGGAATGGTGGCTACACCTTC	CASSQVDRGNGGYTF
TRBJ2-7	15	NA	TRBV5-1	NA	NA	CASSLVGTGASPADF
TRBJ1-2	14	NA	TRBV19	TRBD1	TGTGCCAGTACCGGGACAGGGGGCAGTTATGGCTACACCTTC	CASTGTGGSYGYTF
TRBJ1-4	14	NA	TRBV19	NA	TGTGCCAGTAGGGTGGGGCTTCGAGCTGAAAAACTGTTTTTT	CASRVGLRAEKLFF
TRBJ2-1	16	NA	TRBV28	TRBD2	TGTGCCAGCAGTCCCCGGGGGGGGAGCTCCTACAATGAGCAGTTCTTC	CASSPRGGSSYNEQFF